Presented here are 2 T cell receptor beta chains from one specimen sequenced in a study of regulatory T cells in long-lasting Graves disease. Construction of the TCR beta libraries employed iRepertoire HTBI primers in conjunction with Arm-PCR of CDR3 regions. A single record per CDR3 protein comes from TCRdb applying MiXCR to the multiplex PCR reads. The sample yields about 530,000 distinct CDR3 sequences, roughly 16% seen once. Indicated time point: newly diagnosed GD, antithyroid drugs for less than 3 months. Isolated PBMC RNA provided the starting material for the TCR library. The same data also went into a second study, on T cells in Graves' hyperthyroidism and ophthalmopathy.

The sample was peripheral blood mononuclear cells (PBMCs), taken at new diagnosis, from a patient treated with antithyroid drugs. Source of these receptors: a middle-aged woman with Graves disease.

This clonotype was counted between two and nine times. This chain joins TRBV6-1 and TRBJ2-7; tentatively, D is TRBD2 (7 bases). Germline V gene lookup returns CDR1 MNHNS and CDR2 SASEGT. Trimming shortened V by 3 bases and J by 8 bases, and 17 bases separated the two germline ends. The CDR3 has 14 residues. DNA for the CDR3: TGTGCCAGCAGTGAGGAAGGGGGGGCGGAAAAGCAGTACTTC. This gives the protein CASSEEGGAEKQYF.

This clonotype appeared many times. V and J are TRBV20-1 and TRBJ2-1, with D possibly being TRBD1 (7 bases). Germline loops: CDR1 DFQATT, CDR2 SNEGSKA (reference sequence). The CDR3 is 14 amino acids. V was cut by 6 bases and J by 8 bases, with 20 bases left in between. The DNA for the CDR3 is TGCAGTGCCCGGAGGGGGACAGCCATCCATGAGCAGTTCTTC. It yields the protein CSARRGTAIHEQFF.